The 24 T cell receptor beta chains listed next were all sequenced from one sample in a study of T cells in Graves' hyperthyroidism and ophthalmopathy (dated by TCRdb to 2018 to 2020). Preparation of the library involved multiplex PCR. Instrument on record: Illumina HiSeq 2000. TCR beta CDR3 regions were amplified from RNA transcripts. For the first round of RT-PCR on the TCR CDR3, the HTBI primer set was used together with the Qiagen OneStep RT-PCR kit. TCRdb applied fastp at Q25 and MiXCR to the public reads, then kept only in-frame beta chains. Rows merge per CDR3 protein into single entries with the most common DNA and genes. Within this sample are about 520,000 distinct CDR3 sequences, with 20% to 25% of them counted one time only. The top ten hold 26% of the sample. Specimen: blood. These receptors came from a man aged 18 to 35 with Graves' hyperthyroidism.

This clonotype was picked up many times. This chain uses TRBV27 with TRBJ2-7, with unresolved D. The germline V gene encodes CDR1 MNHEY and CDR2 SMNVEV (reference sequence). Trimming took 4 bases from V and 1 from J, leaving 14 bases between them. The CDR3 runs 15 residues. CDR3 coding DNA: TGTGCCAGCAGTTCTAGGGCGGACCCTTCCTACGAGCAGTACTTC. Translated, it gives CASSSRADPSYEQYF.

This clonotype has a handful of counts. The chain is built from TRBV6-1 and TRBJ1-6; D might be TRBD1 (6 bases). The V end was cut by 6 bases, the J end by 4 bases, with 13 bases between. This CDR3 has 15 amino acids. The germline V gene has CDR1 MNHNS and CDR2 SASEGT. This chain's CDR3 is CASSRRTEYNSPLHF. CDR3 coding DNA: TGTGCCAGCAGCCGTCGGACAGAGTATAATTCACCCCTCCACTTT.

Remarks on this clonotype: Its ends do not fully match the called genes, so a read error is possible. V gene TRBV19 combines with J gene TRBJ1-5, with 7 bases lining up with TRBD1. The length of the CDR3 is 14 residues. Germline V gene data show CDR1 as LNHDA and CDR2 as SQIVND (reference sequence). CDR3 sequence reads: CVSSLGQFNQPQHF. In DNA, the CDR3 is TGTGTCAGTAGTTTGGGACAGTTTAATCAGCCCCAGCATTTT.

The sample holds many counts of this clonotype. It differs at one base from a far larger clone, so likely a read error. The chain carries TRBV25-1 and TRBJ2-7; D gene unclear. V lost 3 bases, J lost 2 bases, and 2 bases lay in between. Germline CDR1 is MGHDK and CDR2 is SYGVNS. This CDR3 comprises 11 residues. The CDR3 DNA reads TGTGCCAGCAGTGACGCCTACGAGCAGTACTTC. This codes for CASSDAYEQYF.

This clonotype was counted many times. The CDR3 loop is CASSEWYEGNQPQHF. CDR3 DNA sequence: TGTGCCAGCAGTGAATGGTACGAAGGCAATCAGCCCCAGCATTTT. The chain employs TRBV6-1 and TRBJ1-5; D uncertain. Germline assignment: CDR1 MNHNS and CDR2 SASEGT. V lost 2 bases and J 2 bases, leaving 10 bases between the germline ends. The CDR3 has 15 residues.

This clonotype was observed at least ten times. This sequence joins TRBV6-5 and TRBJ1-1; weak D call: TRBD1 (5 bases). From germline, CDR1 is MNHEY and CDR2 SVGAGI. The CDR3 consists of 14 residues. The germline V and J ends were trimmed by 7 bases and 1 base, with 13 bases remaining between them. The CDR3 sequence: CASIGRDENTEAFF. The CDR3 DNA sequence: TGTGCCAGCATAGGCCGGGACGAGAACACTGAAGCTTTCTTT.

This chain joins TRBV28 and TRBJ1-6; D not certain. Between the trimmed V and J ends, which lost 6 bases and 7 bases, there was a span of 16 bases. The V gene's germline CDR1 is MDHEN and CDR2 SYDVKM. The CDR3 extends over 15 amino acids. The CDR3 region has the DNA TGTGCCAGCAGCCCCCCACCTGGAAACAATTCACCCCTCCACTTT. It specifies CASSPPPGNNSPLHF.

There are many counts of this clonotype. The V gene is TRBV11-2, the J gene TRBJ1-1, with D unresolved. The V end was cut by 1 base, the J end by 5 bases, with 11 bases between. CDR3 length: 14 amino acids. Germline V CDR1 and CDR2: SGHAT, FQNNGV. As DNA, the CDR3 is TGTGCCAGCAGCTTAGTGGGAATTGGGACTGAAGCTTTCTTT. Translation gives CASSLVGIGTEAFF.

This clonotype was counted many times. This chain links TRBV19 with TRBJ1-5; 8 bases align to TRBD1. Germline assignment: CDR1 LNHDA and CDR2 SQIVND (reference sequence). V was clipped by 1 base and J by 9 bases; unmatched bases: 5. CDR3 length: 14 residues. In DNA form, the CDR3 reads TGTGCCAGTAGTATAGTCGGACAGGGCGCGCCCCAGCATTTT. It translates to CASSIVGQGAPQHF.

In this sample, this clonotype turned up many times. V and J are TRBV12-3 or TRBV12-4 and TRBJ2-5; 8 bases are shared with TRBD2. This CDR3 is built from 13 residues. V lost 3 bases and J lost 4; bases outside the gene matches: 1. For the CDR3, the DNA is TGTGCCAGCAGTTTTAGCGGGGCAGAGACCCAGTACTTC. Its protein product is CASSFSGAETQYF.

This clonotype came up many times. The chain has TRBV19 and TRBJ1-1; TRBD1 matches 7 bases. CDR3 length equals 15 residues. In germline, CDR1 is LNHDA, CDR2 SQIVND (reference sequence). The trim removed 6 bases at V and 2 bases at J, leaving 9 bases unmatched. The CDR3 DNA reads TGTGCCAGTAGGGGGACAGCTTCTATCAACACTGAAGCTTTCTTT. It yields the protein CASRGTASINTEAFF.

This clonotype was observed many times. The chain has TRBV6-1 and TRBJ2-5; D call uncertain. Deletions cut 4 bases from V and 1 base from J, with 7 bases between. The germline gives CDR1 MNHNS, CDR2 SASEGT. The CDR3 length is 13 residues. CDR3 loop: CASSATPQETQYF. The CDR3 bases are TGTGCCAGCAGTGCTACTCCCCAAGAGACCCAGTACTTC.

This clonotype was counted many times. The genes are TRBV20-1 and TRBJ2-5; D not resolved. The CDR3 has 15 residues. The germline V and J ends were trimmed by 6 bases and 4 bases, with 21 bases remaining between them. The germline gives CDR1 DFQATT, CDR2 SNEGSKA (reference sequence). CDR3 loop: CSAPGWNKGGETQYF. For the CDR3, the DNA is TGCAGTGCCCCAGGATGGAACAAAGGTGGAGAGACCCAGTACTTC.

This chain joins TRBV3-1 and TRBJ1-5, with D unclear. V was trimmed by 1 base and J by 0 bases, leaving 10 bases between them. The CDR3 consists of 16 residues. The germline V gene encodes CDR1 LGHDT and CDR2 YNNKEL (reference sequence). DNA of the CDR3: TGTGCCAGCAGCCAAGGGCACCCATATAGCAATCAGCCCCAGCATTTT. This codes for CASSQGHPYSNQPQHF.

The chain joins TRBV7-4 to TRBJ1-3; 7 positions agree with TRBD1. Germline CDR1 SGHVT, CDR2 SQSDAQ. CDR3 length: 16 residues. V lost 4 bases to trimming and J lost 5 bases; unmatched junction nucleotides: 11. CDR3 nucleotide sequence: TGTGCCAGCAGCTCCCCGGGACAGAAGGGCCGAAACACCATATATTTT. It encodes CASSSPGQKGRNTIYF.

The rearrangement uses TRBV7-6 and TRBJ1-5; D not certain. The CDR3 spans 15 residues. Trimming pared 1 base from V and 3 bases from J, leaving 10 bases between. Germline assignment: CDR1 SGHVS and CDR2 FNYEAQ. The CDR3 sequence: CASSLEPGNNQPQHF. The CDR3 nucleotides are TGTGCCAGCAGCTTAGAACCGGGCAACAATCAGCCCCAGCATTTT.

Ten or more counts support this clonotype. J is TRBJ2-7 and V is TRBV28; D is undetermined. CDR3 length: 12 residues. V was pared by 6 bases and J by 3 bases, with 9 bases between. CDR1 is MDHEN, CDR2 SYDVKM, per germline. The CDR3, as DNA: TGTGCCAGCAGGGGGATTAGCTACGAGCAGTACTTC. The encoded protein is CASRGISYEQYF.

This clonotype was counted many times. In nucleotides, the CDR3 is TGTGCCAGTAGTAGAGGCAACCTCGGCTACACCTTC. This encodes CASSRGNLGYTF. The chain recombines TRBV19 with TRBJ1-2; no clear D. Per germline, CDR1 LNHDA and CDR2 SQIVND (reference sequence). The V and J ends lost 4 bases and 8 bases respectively, with 11 bases between them. CDR3 size: 12 residues. The full variable domain, in which reference TRBV19 and TRBJ1-2 provide the parts outside the CDR3, is DGGITQSPKYLFRKEGQNVTLSCEQNLNHDAMYWYRQDPGQGLRLIYYSQIVNDFQKGDIAEGYSVSREKKESFPLTVTSAQKNPTAFYLCASSRGNLGYTFGSGTRLTVV.

This clonotype was counted at least ten times. The chain has TRBV6-2 or TRBV6-3 and TRBJ2-3; no clear D gene. Trimming cost V 10 bases and J 3 bases, with 11 bases left between them. There are 12 residues in the CDR3. CDR1 and CDR2 from the germline V gene are MNHEY and SVGEGT. This CDR3 is CAIQTRTDTQYF. DNA for the CDR3: TGTGCCATTCAGACGAGGACAGATACGCAGTATTTT.

This clonotype was picked up many times. The rearrangement uses TRBV27 and TRBJ1-5; 7 bases agree with TRBD1. The CDR3 is made up of 18 amino acids. Trimming at V came to 7 bases and at J to 0 bases, leaving 15 bases not matched to a gene. CDR1 MNHEY and CDR2 SMNVEV come from the germline V gene (reference sequence). Written as DNA, the CDR3 is TGTGCCAGCACCAGGGGGGACCCCTTGGTATATAGCAATCAGCCCCAGCATTTT. Residues: CASTRGDPLVYSNQPQHF.

As concerns this clonotype: Possible read error: a much larger clone is one base away. The V gene is TRBV27, the J gene TRBJ1-1; D gene uncertain. Germline assignment: CDR1 MNHEY and CDR2 SMNVEV (reference sequence). The CDR3 extends over 12 amino acids. CDR3 loop: CATLGGGTEACF. Here the CDR3 DNA reads TGTGCCACCCTAGGCGGCGGAACTGAAGCTTGCTTT.

This clonotype was recorded a few times. A single base separates this from a much larger clone, so it may be a read error. The chain links TRBV6-5 to TRBJ1-1, with D possibly being TRBD1 (5 bases). The CDR3 totals 14 residues. Germline CDR1 MNHEY, CDR2 SVGAGI. The V gene lost 4 bases and the J gene lost 4 bases, with 13 bases spanning the gap. CDR3 in DNA: TGTGCCAGCAGTTCGACAGCCTTGAGCACTGAAGCTTTCTTT. Protein: CASSSTALSTEAFF.

The gene calls are TRBV20-1 and TRBJ2-7, with a possible D match to TRBD1 (5 bases). The CDR3 spans 14 residues. Per the germline V gene, CDR1 is DFQATT and CDR2 is SNEGSKA (reference sequence). Trimming cost V 4 bases and J 3 bases, with 16 bases left between them. CDR3 in DNA: TGCAGTGCTACCCGACAGTTCAAGGACTACGAGCAGTACTTC. This encodes CSATRQFKDYEQYF.

This clonotype was counted between two and nine times. This chain connects TRBV6-2 or TRBV6-3 to TRBJ2-7; either TRBD1 or TRBD2 may supply D (5 bases each). The CDR3 consists of 14 residues. Germline lookup yields CDR1 MNHEY and CDR2 SVGEGT. V gave up 7 bases and J gave up 7 bases, with 20 bases separating them. For the CDR3, the DNA is TGTGCCAGCAACGACGCAGGTGGGGGAGTTGAGCAGTACTTC. Translation: CASNDAGGGVEQYF.